The TCR beta chain under discussion was sequenced for a study of siplizumab effects on memory and regulatory T cells (dated by TCRdb to between 2017 and 2020). In the study overall: Across about eight responder-stimulator pairs, mixed lymphocyte reactions were run as pairs, about 1 with siplizumab at approximately 0.91 ug/mL and about 1 without drug. The study examined how the anti-CD2 antibody siplizumab affects alloreactive T-cell subsets in allogeneic mixed lymphocyte reactions built from human PBMCs.

The method was the immunoSEQ multiplex PCR assay. Roughly 9.8 x 10^4 TCR templates per sample were assayed on the deep sequencing platform. Genomic DNA extracted from sorted T cells was used for TCRbeta CDR3 sequencing. On the authors' methods: The R programming language was used for clonal analysis of TCRbeta CDR3 data. Alloreactive CD4+ and CD8+ clones were identified by comparing unstimulated samples to CFSE-low samples taken after the reaction. By matching sequences to the repertoires of sorted unstimulated Treg and non-Treg cells, each alloreactive CD4+ clone was assigned a regulatory or non-regulatory origin. Imported from immuneACCESS, the table was reduced by TCRdb to in-frame sequences with V and J called. These copies leave out some clones; in studies compared against another copy, an unresolved V gene accounts for under half, and the cause of the remainder is not known. Clone size and V and J calls were adopted from that table, with D and trimming inferred from the DNA. For this sample the table gives 10,000 to 15,000 clones, of which around 45% were detected only once. The top ten hold 35% to 40% of the sample.

In regard to this clone: This clone's antigen is unknown. No much larger clonotype is one base removed from it; base qualities were not supplied.

Study-wide conclusions, independent of this receptor: The cumulative frequency of alloreactive sequences that could be traced back to unstimulated CD4+ memory T cells was significantly reduced by siplizumab. In reactions with siplizumab, an average of around 70% of mappable alloreactive CD4+ clones were Treg-derived, compared with roughly 26% in control reactions. No functional confirmation was obtained for the suppressive function of proliferating Tregs from siplizumab cultures. Because sequences at frequencies below about 10^-5 were poorly captured, only a minor fraction of alloreactive clones could be mapped back to unstimulated subsets. Unstimulated naive T cells appeared more diverse than memory T cells, and naive cells seemed to contribute substantially to the alloresponse. Roughly 80-95% of proliferating CD4+ or CD8+ clones could not be assigned a naive or memory phenotype.

Mixed lymphocyte reaction cells were cocultured at 37°C for more than five days. After responder PBMCs were labelled with CFSE and stimulator PBMCs with Violet Dye, the two populations were combined at a 1:1 ratio. Sorted unstimulated T cells and proliferating T cells recovered from mixed lymphocyte reactions were subjected to TCRbeta CDR3 sequencing. Fresh whole blood from approximately ten HLA-typed healthy donors was used to isolate PBMCs. Proliferating CFSE-low responder T cells were FACS-sorted after the mixed lymphocyte reaction for TCR sequencing. There are 13 amino acids in the CDR3, from cysteine to phenylalanine inclusive. Kept here is only the CDR3 DNA, which spans 39 bases and is read in frame from base 1. Between the V and J ends, shortened by 5 bases and 1 base respectively, the junction contains 8 bases. CDR1 and CDR2 are drawn from the germline V gene: MNHEY, SVGAGI.

The rearrangement combines TRBV6-5 with TRBJ2-5; the D gene is perhaps TRBD2, on 5 matching bases. Sequencing was performed on CFSE-low (dividing) CD8+ T cells sorted from an allogeneic mixed lymphocyte reaction. The sequence was collected from a human donor in good health; the cells came from an allogeneic mixed lymphocyte reaction. Some clones in this sample may be carry-over from other donors' samples. The CDR3 is CASSVGVQETQYF. In nucleotides, the sequence is TGTGCCAGCAGTGTCGGGGTCCAAGAGACCCAGTACTTC.